The 9 T cell receptor beta chains below come from one sample, sequenced in a study of PD-L1 blockade in urothelial cancer (dated 2017 in TCRdb). The label giving this sample's time point can be read as: peripheral blood 6 weeks after treatment start. The library was made by the immunoSEQ multiplex PCR assay. TCRdb mirrors the immuneACCESS table, restricted to in-frame sequences. Some clones are absent from its copies; in checked studies, under half trace to an unresolved V gene, and the reason for the others is unknown. This sample lists 24,000 or so clones; about four fifths were detected once. Of the sample, roughly 1.6% falls within the top ten clones. The material sequenced was PBMCs, taken around atezolizumab (anti-PD-L1) treatment. These receptor sequences come from a man between 65 and 85 years old with urothelial cancer.

This sequence joins TRBV2 and TRBJ2-5; 7 nucleotides match TRBD2. The CDR3 runs 13 residues. Looked up from germline, CDR1 is SNHLY and CDR2 is FYNNEI. Germline trimming cut 7 bases from V and 2 bases from J; bases unmatched to any gene: 4. CDR3 sequence reads: CASNKRGQETQYF. In nucleotides, the CDR3 is TGTGCCAGCAATAAGCGGGGTCAAGAGACCCAGTACTTC.

This clone was recorded a few times. The chain uses TRBV28 and TRBJ1-1, with 7 bases identical to TRBD1. V shed 4 bases, J shed 3 bases, and the junction held 5 bases outside the gene matches. The CDR3 contains 14 residues. Germline V lookup: CDR1 MDHEN, CDR2 SYDVKM. The CDR3 sequence: CASSSGGADTEAFF. The CDR3 DNA follows: TGTGCCAGCAGTTCAGGGGGTGCAGACACTGAAGCTTTCTTT.

The sample holds a few counts of this clone. This rearrangement joins TRBV28 to TRBJ1-5; 7 nucleotides line up with TRBD1. V lost 8 bases to trimming and J lost 3 bases; unmatched junction nucleotides: 10. The CDR3 totals 15 residues. CDR1 and CDR2 from the germline V gene are MDHEN and SYDVKM. The CDR3 coding sequence is TGTGCCAGCCGACGGGACAGCGATCTCAATCAGCCCCAGCATTTT. It yields the protein CASRRDSDLNQPQHF. The whole variable domain, filled in from reference TRBV28 and TRBJ1-5, reads DVKVTQSSRYLVKRTGEKVFLECVQDMDHENMFWYRQDPGLGLRLIYFSYDVKMKEKGDIPEGYSVSREKKERFSLILESASTNQTSMYLCASRRDSDLNQPQHFGDGTRLSIL.

The genes are TRBV7-8 and TRBJ2-3; TRBD2 matches 7 bases. The length of the CDR3 is 16 residues. Germline-derived CDR1 and CDR2 are SGHVS and FQNEAQ. V trimming: 5 bases; J trimming: 0 bases; junction bases outside the gene matches: 8. This CDR3 is CASSTRGVSSTDTQYF. The CDR3 coding sequence is TGTGCCAGCAGCACCCGGGGGGTTTCTAGCACAGATACGCAGTATTTT.

The chain carries TRBV11-3 and TRBJ2-1, with D possibly matching TRBD1 (5 bases). The V end lost 4 bases, the J end lost 9 bases, and 10 bases lay between the germline ends. Germline V gene data show CDR1 as SGHNT and CDR2 as YENEEA. The CDR3 extends over 12 amino acids. CDR3 residues: CASSSIDSEQFF. DNA for the CDR3: TGTGCCAGCAGCTCAATCGACAGTGAGCAGTTCTTC.

This rearrangement joins TRBV6-5 to TRBJ1-1, with D possibly being TRBD1 (5 bases). V shed 4 bases and J shed 3 bases, with 12 bases lying between them. The CDR3 has 14 amino acids. Per germline, CDR1 MNHEY and CDR2 SVGAGI. The CDR3 loop reads CASSFRVKDTEAFF. As DNA, the CDR3 is TGTGCCAGCAGTTTCAGGGTCAAGGACACTGAAGCTTTCTTT.

The chain uses TRBV28 and TRBJ2-7; 7 bases agree with TRBD1. The CDR3 is 16 residues long. The germline V gene encodes CDR1 MDHEN and CDR2 SYDVKM. With V trimmed by 6 bases and J by 1 base, 12 bases remained unmatched. The CDR3 reads CASSLRQGTPSYEQYF. In DNA form, the CDR3 reads TGTGCCAGCAGCTTAAGACAGGGAACGCCTTCCTACGAGCAGTACTTC.

V gene TRBV15 combines with J gene TRBJ2-3; 9 nucleotides match TRBD1. Germline CDR1 and CDR2: LNHNV and YYDKDF (reference sequence). This CDR3 has 16 residues. V was pared by 3 bases and J by 9 bases, with 13 bases of the junction left unmatched. CDR3 region: CATSRPGQGDRRTQYF. CDR3 sequence (DNA): TGTGCCACCAGCAGGCCGGGACAGGGAGATCGGAGGACGCAGTATTTT.

This chain joins TRBV7-8 and TRBJ2-7, with TRBD1 as a possible D gene (6 bases). The CDR3 covers 14 residues. Germline assignment: CDR1 SGHVS and CDR2 FQNEAQ. V dropped 7 bases and J dropped 3 bases, with 16 bases sitting between them. CDR3 sequence: CASTPGRGGYEQYF. Here the CDR3 DNA reads TGTGCCAGCACCCCGGGCAGGGGCGGCTACGAGCAGTACTTC.